This entry lists 20 T cell receptor beta chains sequenced from one sample in a study of T cell repertoires in cytomegalovirus infection. TCRdb analysed the reads with MiXCR anew, one entry per CDR3 protein. The repertoire holds 900,000 to 950,000 distinct CDR3 sequences, with roughly 30% as singletons. These receptors' targets are unknown. The input for sequencing was cultured CD8+ T cells from PBMCs, taken from culture after CMV antigen stimulation. Receptors originate from a human donor in good health (CMV status not recorded). Some clones in this sample may be carry-over from other donors' samples.

This clonotype occurred a few times. The gene calls are TRBV27 and TRBJ1-5, with unresolved D. The germline V gene encodes CDR1 MNHEY and CDR2 SMNVEV (reference sequence). CDR3 length: 13 residues. The germline V and J ends were trimmed by 1 base and 4 bases, with 5 bases remaining between them. DNA for the CDR3: TGTGCCAGCAGTTTATTCAGAAATCAGCCCCAGCATTTT. Translation: CASSLFRNQPQHF.

This clonotype was recorded a few times. V gene TRBV10-2 combines with J gene TRBJ2-1; D is possibly TRBD2 (6 bases). Between the trimmed V and J ends, which lost 2 bases and 1 base, there was a span of 12 bases. The CDR3 consists of 16 residues. CDR1 is WSHSY, CDR2 SAAADI, per germline. The CDR3 DNA reads TGCGCCAGCAGTGAGAGAACGGGGGTATCCTACAATGAGCAGTTCTTC. It yields the protein CASSERTGVSYNEQFF.

The V call is TRBV2, the J call TRBJ1-5, with D unresolved. Trimming left V 5 bases short and J 0 bases short, with 11 bases between. Germline-derived CDR1 and CDR2 are SNHLY and FYNNEI. The CDR3 has 15 residues. CDR3 DNA: TGTGCCAGCAGTCCCGGACGAAATAGCAATCAGCCCCAGCATTTT. It codes for CASSPGRNSNQPQHF. The whole variable domain, filled in from reference TRBV2 and TRBJ1-5, reads EPEVTQTPSHQVTQMGQEVILRCVPISNHLYFYWYRQILGQKVEFLVSFYNNEISEKSEIFDDQFSVERPDGSNFTLKIRSTKLEDSAMYFCASSPGRNSNQPQHFGDGTRLSIL.

The chain carries TRBV9 and TRBJ2-5; D not resolved. CDR1 and CDR2 (germline): SGDLS, YYNGEE. The CDR3 is made up of 14 amino acids. V dropped 4 bases and J dropped 5 bases, with 15 bases sitting between them. CDR3 protein: CASSPRRISETQYF. CDR3 in DNA: TGTGCCAGCAGCCCAAGACGTATCTCGGAGACCCAGTACTTC.

In its sample, this clonotype was seen a few times. The genes are TRBV28 and TRBJ2-3; D may be TRBD2 (7 bases). Germline V gene lookup returns CDR1 MDHEN and CDR2 SYDVKM. V was shortened by 7 bases and J by 2 bases, with 13 bases between the two germline ends. This CDR3 is 14 amino acids long. The CDR3 DNA sequence: TGTGCCAGCATTGAGGGGGGGGTCACAGATACGCAGTATTTT. Amino acid sequence: CASIEGGVTDTQYF.

This clonotype was counted a few times. V is TRBV7-9 and J is TRBJ1-2; 11 positions match TRBD1. Germline CDR1 is SEHNR and CDR2 is FQNEAQ (reference sequence). There are 19 residues in the CDR3. V shed 6 bases and J 7 bases; nucleotides not matched to a gene: 22. DNA for the CDR3: TGTGCCAGCAGTCCCTACCGGACGGGACAGGGGGACCTCTCGGTTGGCTACACCTTC. The encoded protein is CASSPYRTGQGDLSVGYTF.

This clonotype was detected a few times. CDR3: CASSITTYEQYV. CDR3 bases: TGTGCCAGCAGCATAACAACCTACGAGCAGTACGTC. The chain has TRBV6-1 and TRBJ2-7; D uncertain. V shed 6 bases and J shed 2 bases, with 8 bases lying between them. The CDR3 is 12 residues long. The germline V gene has CDR1 MNHNS and CDR2 SASEGT.

The V and J genes are TRBV9 and TRBJ1-1; D possibly corresponds to TRBD1 (5 bases). The CDR3 covers 18 residues. Germline-derived CDR1 and CDR2 are SGDLS and YYNGEE. Trimming removed 2 bases from V and 0 bases from J, with 20 bases in between. CDR3 sequence (DNA): TGTGCCAGCAGCGTCCCACAGGACCCGACTCCCCTGAACACTGAAGCTTTCTTT. Protein product: CASSVPQDPTPLNTEAFF.

This clonotype came up a few times. V is TRBV7-6 and J is TRBJ2-3, with a tentative D call TRBD1 (6 bases). The ends were cut back, 1 base at V and 0 bases at J, with 8 bases in the middle. The germline V gene has CDR1 SGHVS and CDR2 FNYEAQ. The CDR3 extends over 15 amino acids. CDR3 in amino acids: CASSLGGHSTDTQYF. The CDR3 coding sequence is TGTGCCAGCAGCTTAGGGGGGCACAGCACAGATACGCAGTATTTT.

The V and J genes are TRBV6-8 and TRBJ1-2; maybe TRBD1 (6 bases). This CDR3 contains 19 residues. Trimming stripped 0 bases from V and 4 bases from J, with 24 bases between. Germline values: CDR1 MNHGY, CDR2 SAAAGT. This CDR3 reads CASSYSNIVLGQTFYGYTF. CDR3 DNA sequence: TGTGCCAGCAGTTACTCGAACATTGTGCTCGGACAGACTTTCTATGGCTACACCTTC.

This clonotype was recorded many times. This chain uses TRBV4-1 with TRBJ2-1; D may be TRBD1 (5 bases). The V gene's germline CDR1 is MGHRA and CDR2 YSYEKL. The CDR3 loop spans 15 amino acids. Trimming left V 1 base short and J 8 bases short, with 15 bases between. The CDR3 protein is CASSQVRAFADEQFF. CDR3 nucleotides: TGCGCCAGCAGCCAAGTCAGGGCTTTCGCAGATGAGCAGTTCTTC.

This clonotype was seen only a few times. This chain joins TRBV2 and TRBJ2-1; TRBD1 matches at 8 bases. The CDR3 extends over 16 amino acids. Germline loops: CDR1 SNHLY, CDR2 FYNNEI. The V gene end was trimmed by 4 bases and the J gene end by 0 bases; junction bases not matched to a gene: 5. CDR3 sequence reads: CASSVGQGISYNEQFF. The CDR3 DNA sequence: TGTGCCAGCAGTGTAGGACAGGGTATCTCCTACAATGAGCAGTTCTTC.

The gene calls are TRBV27 and TRBJ1-2; 9 bases fit TRBD1. J gave up 6 bases and V 5 bases, and 7 bases lay outside the gene matches. CDR3 length: 14 amino acids. In germline, CDR1 is MNHEY, CDR2 SMNVEV (reference sequence). The CDR3 region has the DNA TGTGCCAGCAGTACACAGGGGGCGATCGATGGCTACACCTTC. Translation gives CASSTQGAIDGYTF.

The chain combines TRBV12-3 or TRBV12-4 with TRBJ2-3, with 9 bases that match TRBD2. This CDR3 contains 16 residues. V lost 1 base to trimming and J lost 2 bases; unmatched junction nucleotides: 4. The CDR3 bases are TGTGCCAGCAGTTTAGGGGAGCGGGGGGCCACAGATACGCAGTATTTT. This sequence encodes CASSLGERGATDTQYF.

In its sample, this clonotype was seen a few times. The rearrangement uses TRBV7-6 and TRBJ2-7; D is ambiguous. The V end lost 3 bases, the J end lost 5 bases, and 8 bases lay between the germline ends. In germline, CDR1 is SGHVS, CDR2 FNYEAQ. This CDR3 is built from 12 residues. CDR3 region: CASSLDGHEQYV. The CDR3 coding sequence is TGTGCCAGCAGCTTGGACGGCCACGAGCAGTACGTC.

This clonotype was seen more than once but under ten times. V and J are TRBV6-5 and TRBJ2-3; D call uncertain. The V gene lost 8 bases and the J gene lost 3 bases, with 21 bases spanning the gap. The germline V gene encodes CDR1 MNHEY and CDR2 SVGAGI. The CDR3 runs 16 residues. The CDR3, as DNA: TGTGCCAGCTGCAGAACGGGCCTTGTTTCGACAGATACGCAGTATTTT. This sequence encodes CASCRTGLVSTDTQYF.

The chain uses TRBV6-2 or TRBV6-3 and TRBJ2-3; possibly TRBD2 for D (5 bases). V gave up 2 bases and J gave up 0 bases, with 6 bases separating them. The germline gives CDR1 MNHEY, CDR2 SVGEGT. The CDR3 has 14 residues. The CDR3 sequence is CASSYTRSTDTQYF. DNA for the CDR3: TGTGCCAGCAGTTACACTAGGAGCACAGATACGCAGTATTTT.

In this sample, this clonotype turned up a few times. The genes are TRBV6-5 and TRBJ2-7; D gene ambiguous. The CDR3 extends over 13 amino acids. V gave up 3 bases and J gave up 5 bases, with 11 bases separating them. Germline CDR1 reads MNHEY; CDR2 reads SVGAGI. Here the CDR3 reads CASSYMATHEQYV. DNA for the CDR3: TGTGCCAGCAGTTATATGGCTACCCACGAGCAGTACGTC.

V gene TRBV7-6 combines with J gene TRBJ2-3, with 7 bases matching TRBD2. Per the germline V gene, CDR1 is SGHVS and CDR2 is FNYEAQ. The CDR3 extends over 15 amino acids. Germline trimming cut 6 bases from V and 2 bases from J; bases unmatched to any gene: 8. CDR3 residues: CASRGWEGTTDTQYF. CDR3 DNA: TGTGCCAGCAGAGGGTGGGAGGGCACCACAGATACGCAGTATTTT.

This clonotype was observed at least ten times. The V and J genes are TRBV6-1 and TRBJ1-5; 8 bases are shared with TRBD1. With 6 bases clipped from V and 5 bases from J, the junction kept 9 bases outside the gene matches. The CDR3 runs to 15 residues. Germline lookup yields CDR1 MNHNS and CDR2 SASEGT. Here the CDR3 reads CASRPGQGGDQPQHF. The CDR3 DNA is TGTGCCAGCAGGCCAGGACAGGGTGGGGATCAGCCCCAGCATTTT.